Shown below are 9 T cell receptor beta chains from a single sample sequenced in a study of technical replicates of blood from a handful of donors. Profiled with immunoSEQ multiplex PCR; TCRdb holds only in-frame clones, not every one. The sample holds roughly 87,000 clones, 75% to 95% seen once. The specimen was T cells isolated from PBMCs. These receptors came from a human donor in good health.

V gene TRBV27 combines with J gene TRBJ1-2; D is perhaps TRBD1 (5 bases). The CDR3 length is 16 residues. The ends were cut back, 5 bases at V and 0 bases at J, with 16 bases in the middle. Germline values: CDR1 MNHEY, CDR2 SMNVEV (reference sequence). This CDR3 reads CASSPWQGETNYGYTF. CDR3 bases: TGTGCCAGCAGTCCTTGGCAGGGCGAGACTAACTATGGCTACACCTTC.

The chain combines TRBV4-1 with TRBJ1-2, with 8 bases fitting TRBD1. This CDR3 has 16 residues. V lost 1 base, J lost 4 bases, and 8 bases stayed unmatched. CDR1 MGHRA and CDR2 YSYEKL come from the germline V gene. The CDR3 loop is CASSQVPGGQGYGYTF. In DNA form, the CDR3 reads TGCGCCAGCAGCCAAGTGCCAGGGGGCCAGGGCTATGGCTACACCTTC.

V usage is TRBV2 and J usage is TRBJ1-3; TRBD1 matches 9 bases. The CDR3 runs to 15 residues. In germline, CDR1 is SNHLY, CDR2 FYNNEI. V trimming: 6 bases; J trimming: 8 bases; junction bases outside the gene matches: 11. The CDR3 sequence is CASSVTGGEGDTIYF. The DNA for the CDR3 is TGTGCCAGCAGCGTGACAGGGGGTGAGGGAGACACCATATATTTT.

This chain joins TRBV28 and TRBJ2-7; possible D gene TRBD2, 5 bases. Trimming removed 7 bases at V and 1 base at J, with 8 bases between. CDR1 is MDHEN, CDR2 SYDVKM, per germline. This CDR3 comprises 12 residues. The CDR3 is CASTRGSYEQYF. The CDR3 DNA follows: TGTGCCAGCACCCGGGGTTCCTACGAGCAGTACTTC.

This rearrangement joins TRBV9 to TRBJ1-1, with 7 positions matching TRBD1. The germline V gene encodes CDR1 SGDLS and CDR2 YYNGEE. Germline trimming cut 0 bases from V and 6 bases from J; bases unmatched to any gene: 5. There are 14 residues in the CDR3. CDR3 region: CASSVGDGTAEAFF. Written as DNA, the CDR3 is TGTGCCAGCAGCGTAGGAGACGGGACAGCTGAAGCTTTCTTT.

The chain has TRBV30 and TRBJ2-5, with D perhaps matching TRBD1 (6 bases). Looked up from germline, CDR1 is GTSNPN and CDR2 is SVGIG (reference sequence). The CDR3 has 13 amino acids. Trimming removed 2 bases from V and 4 bases from J, with 11 bases in between. This CDR3 reads CAWSLRGPETQYF. The CDR3 coding sequence is TGTGCCTGGAGTCTCAGGGGCCCAGAGACCCAGTACTTC.

The chain recombines TRBV10-1 with TRBJ2-3; TRBD1 matches at 10 bases. Trimming at V came to 3 bases and at J to 3 bases, leaving 3 bases not matched to a gene. CDR3 length equals 15 residues. CDR1 and CDR2 from the germline V gene are WNHNN and SYGVQD (reference sequence). Here the CDR3 DNA reads TGCGCCAGCAGTGACCCGGGACAGGGGACAGATACGCAGTATTTT. Translation: CASSDPGQGTDTQYF.

The gene calls are TRBV5-1 and TRBJ1-1; D ambiguous. The length of the CDR3 is 14 residues. Per germline, CDR1 SGHRS and CDR2 YFSETQ. The V and J ends lost 5 bases and 3 bases respectively, with 14 bases between them. CDR3 DNA sequence: TGCGCCAGCAGGGAACAGAACCGAGACACTGAAGCTTTCTTT. Amino acid sequence: CASREQNRDTEAFF.

The chain links TRBV7-3 to TRBJ2-2; 12 bases map to TRBD2. The CDR3 is 16 residues long. With 6 bases clipped from V and 5 bases from J, the junction kept 7 bases outside the gene matches. Germline V lookup: CDR1 SGHTA, CDR2 FQGTGA. The CDR3, as DNA: TGTGCCAGCAGACCTACCGGGACTAGCGGGACCGGGGAGCTGTTTTTT. Protein: CASRPTGTSGTGELFF.